The entry that follows covers one T cell receptor beta chain sequence. Its antigen is currently unknown. This record belongs to a study of cytomegalovirus exposure and HLA in healthy donors. General observations from the study: A few chains tied to CMV proved CMV antigen-specific in vitro. The classifier, whose performance was assessed in both the original and validation cohorts, reportedly diagnosed cytomegalovirus status with high specificity and sensitivity. The study flagged about 160 TCR beta chains as cytomegalovirus-associated. According to a subsequent analysis, TCR clusters from the first cohort were inclined to appear together in the 110 or so validation repertoires.

CDR3 length: 13 residues. From germline, CDR1 is SQVTM and CDR2 ANQGSEA. V was clipped by 6 bases and J by 4 bases; unmatched bases: 6. Measured with immunoSEQ multiplex PCR; TCRdb has only the in-frame clones, and not every one. The sample has 220,000 or so clones, over 80% seen once. Material for sequencing was PBMCs. The chain employs TRBV29-1 and TRBJ2-3, with 8 bases lining up with TRBD2. This receptor was obtained from a woman between 25 and 40 years old in good health and CMV-seropositive. The DNA for the CDR3 is TGCAGCGTCGGGGGGGGTAGTCCAGATACGCAGTATTTT. It translates to CSVGGGSPDTQYF.